These 8 T cell receptor beta chains were sequenced from one sample in a study of Ad26.COV2.S vaccination and SARS-CoV-2 variants. The treatment denotes: 15 to 20 received Ad26.COV2.S at low or high dose, single or two shots; 5 received placebo; per-sample allocation not given. After the first vaccine or placebo injection, samples were drawn on day 63. Sequencing used immunoSEQ multiplex PCR; TCRdb keeps in-frame clones, though not all of them. The sample gives more than 400,000 clones, around 91% of which show up once; roughly 4% is in the top ten. The specimen comprised peripheral blood, sampled in a trial of Ad26.COV2.S vaccine versus placebo. These TCRs come from a person aged 18-60 years who received the Ad26.COV2.S COVID-19 vaccine or a placebo.

This CDR3 is CASSREVRGGPYNEQFF. Here the CDR3 DNA reads TGTGCCAGCAGCCGAGAAGTAAGGGGAGGGCCCTACAATGAGCAGTTCTTC. The chain uses TRBV7-6 and TRBJ2-1; 7 bases match TRBD2. The CDR3 runs to 17 residues. V dropped 5 bases and J dropped 2; count of bases not matched to a gene: 12. Looked up from germline, CDR1 is SGHVS and CDR2 is FNYEAQ.

This chain uses TRBV24-1 with TRBJ2-1, with D possibly matching TRBD1 (6 bases). The germline CDR1 and CDR2 sequences are KGHDR and SFDVKD. The germline V and J ends were trimmed by 1 base and 3 bases, with 12 bases remaining between them. The CDR3 loop spans 16 amino acids. The CDR3 loop reads CATSDFQQGLYNEQFF. The CDR3 DNA follows: TGTGCCACCAGTGATTTCCAACAGGGTCTCTACAATGAGCAGTTCTTC.

In regard to this clone: The same CDR3 is also encoded by other DNA sequences in this sample. The rearrangement links TRBV9 to TRBJ2-3; D may be TRBD2 (6 bases). V was shortened by 0 bases and J by 0 bases, with 8 bases between the two germline ends. Germline V lookup: CDR1 SGDLS, CDR2 YYNGEE. This CDR3 spans 15 amino acids. In nucleotides, the CDR3 is TGTGCCAGCAGCGTAGGTCTAGCGAGCACAGATACGCAGTATTTT. As protein: CASSVGLASTDTQYF.

This chain links TRBV19 with TRBJ2-1; D ambiguous. V shed 3 bases and J shed 6 bases, with 9 bases lying between them. Germline V CDR1 and CDR2: LNHDA, SQIVND (reference sequence). CDR3 length: 13 amino acids. For the CDR3, the DNA is TGTGCCAGTAGTATGAGTATTGCCAATGAGCAGTTCTTC. This encodes CASSMSIANEQFF.

The J gene is TRBJ2-7, the V gene TRBV20-1, with D uncertain. The CDR3 loop spans 11 amino acids. Trimming removed 3 bases at V and 3 bases at J, with 6 bases between. Per germline, CDR1 DFQATT and CDR2 SNEGSKA (reference sequence). In DNA, the CDR3 is TGCAGTGCTAGTTTGGTCTACGAGCAGTACTTC. Translated, it gives CSASLVYEQYF.

V usage is TRBV18 and J usage is TRBJ2-1; D may be TRBD2 (5 bases). The CDR3 runs to 15 residues. The V gene lost 3 bases and the J gene lost 6 bases, with 15 bases spanning the gap. CDR1 is KGHSH, CDR2 LQKENI, per germline. DNA of the CDR3: TGTGCCAGCTCACCCGGACTTCCCGTCTCCAATGAGCAGTTCTTC. Encoded protein: CASSPGLPVSNEQFF.

The rearrangement joins TRBV27 to TRBJ2-3; D unresolved. CDR3 size: 14 residues. The V gene's germline CDR1 is MNHEY and CDR2 SMNVEV (reference sequence). The V end lost 3 bases, the J end lost 1 base, and 8 bases lay between the germline ends. DNA of the CDR3: TGTGCCAGCAGTTTTCAGATGGGCACAGATACGCAGTATTTT. Amino acids: CASSFQMGTDTQYF.

This sequence joins TRBV14 and TRBJ2-7; no reliable D call. CDR3 size: 13 residues. CDR1 and CDR2 (germline): SGHDN, FVKESK. V was cut by 0 bases and J by 4 bases, with 7 bases left in between. The CDR3 here is CASSQDANYEQYF. In DNA, the CDR3 is TGTGCCAGCAGCCAAGATGCGAATTACGAGCAGTACTTC.